These 11 T cell receptor beta chains were sequenced from one sample in a study of control samples from healthy donors and cancer patients. Here immunoSEQ multiplex PCR was the method, and the copy in TCRdb shows in-frame clones only, minus some. Among 85,000 to 90,000 clones listed, approximately 91% were seen once. Specimen: PBMCs. The receptors were gathered from a woman aged 50 to 60 with colorectal cancer.

The chain couples TRBV4-1 to TRBJ1-6; D is ambiguous. The germline CDR1 and CDR2 sequences are MGHRA and YSYEKL. The V and J ends lost 1 base and 14 bases respectively, with 15 bases between them. The CDR3 is 14 amino acids. CDR3 region: CASSQVGNGLTLHF. In nucleotides, the CDR3 is TGCGCCAGCAGCCAAGTAGGGAATGGGCTCACCCTCCACTTT.

The chain employs TRBV6-6 and TRBJ1-4, with 7 bases aligning to TRBD1. Germline V gene lookup returns CDR1 MNHNY and CDR2 SVGAGI (reference sequence). V shed 6 bases, J shed 6 bases, and the junction held 7 bases outside the gene matches. CDR3 length: 14 amino acids. CDR3 DNA sequence: TGTGCCAGCAGGAGGGCAGGGGGGGATGAAAAACTGTTTTTT. It yields the protein CASRRAGGDEKLFF.

The J gene is TRBJ1-1, the V gene TRBV18; the D is unclear. The CDR3 spans 15 residues. V shed 0 bases and J shed 0 bases, with 8 bases lying between them. Germline CDR1 is KGHSH and CDR2 is LQKENI. In nucleotides, the CDR3 is TGTGCCAGCTCACCACCGTCGGATATGAACACTGAAGCTTTCTTT. As protein: CASSPPSDMNTEAFF.

This clone was observed a handful of times. The CDR3 protein is CASSLEARGGYGYTF. CDR3 in DNA: TGCGCCAGCAGCTTGGAGGCCAGGGGAGGCTATGGCTACACCTTC. The V gene is TRBV5-1, the J gene TRBJ1-2; perhaps TRBD1 as D (6 bases). Trimming took off 0 bases at V and 4 bases at J, with 13 bases between the two ends. Germline CDR1 and CDR2: SGHRS and YFSETQ. The CDR3 consists of 15 residues.

This clone is a singleton in its sample. This sequence joins TRBV7-2 and TRBJ2-2; TRBD1 agrees at 7 bases. After removal of 5 bases from V and 1 base from J, the junction contained 4 bases not matched to a gene. This CDR3 spans 15 amino acids. The V gene's germline CDR1 is SGHTA and CDR2 FQGNSA. In DNA, the CDR3 is TGTGCCAGCAGCACCAGACAGGGGAACACCGGGGAGCTGTTTTTT. Protein: CASSTRQGNTGELFF. The variable domain in full, completed from reference TRBV7-2 and TRBJ2-2, reads GAGVSQSPSNKVTEKGKDVELRCDPISGHTALYWYRQSLGQGLEFLIYFQGNSAPDKSGLPSDRFSAERTGGSVSTLTIQRTQQEDSAVYLCASSTRQGNTGELFFGEGSRLTVL.

This chain connects TRBV6-5 to TRBJ1-5, with D possibly matching TRBD1 (6 bases). Looked up from germline, CDR1 is MNHEY and CDR2 is SVGAGI. Between the trimmed V and J ends, which lost 6 bases and 0 bases, there was a span of 12 bases. CDR3 length: 15 amino acids. Here the CDR3 reads CASRQQGGSNQPQHF. The DNA of the CDR3 is TGTGCCAGCAGACAACAGGGAGGTAGCAATCAGCCCCAGCATTTT.

This CDR3 is CASSSEPRDRNQPQHF. The CDR3 DNA sequence: TGTGCCAGTAGTTCCGAGCCCCGGGACAGAAATCAGCCCCAGCATTTT. The chain has TRBV19 and TRBJ1-5, with 7 nucleotides matching TRBD1. Germline CDR1 is LNHDA and CDR2 is SQIVND (reference sequence). CDR3 length: 16 residues. V trimming: 5 bases; J trimming: 4 bases; junction bases outside the gene matches: 11.

The rearrangement links TRBV15 to TRBJ1-5, with TRBD1 as a possible D gene (5 bases). The CDR3 has 13 residues. Between the trimmed V and J ends, which lost 2 bases and 7 bases, there was a span of 9 bases. The germline CDR1 and CDR2 sequences are LNHNV and YYDKDF (reference sequence). The CDR3 DNA reads as TGTGCCACCAGCAGACAGGGTTTCCAGCCCCAGCATTTT. Its protein product is CATSRQGFQPQHF.

The rearrangement links TRBV18 to TRBJ2-5; TRBD1 matches 7 bases. V lost 5 bases and J lost 0; bases outside the gene matches: 3. The CDR3 is 14 residues long. CDR1 is KGHSH and CDR2 is LQKENI in the germline V gene. The CDR3 sequence is CASSGTDHQETQYF. The DNA of the CDR3 is TGTGCCAGCTCAGGGACAGATCACCAAGAGACCCAGTACTTC.

The chain carries TRBV7-2 and TRBJ1-2, with TRBD1 matching 7 bases. The CDR3 runs to 18 residues. V lost 3 bases to trimming and J lost 0 bases; unmatched junction nucleotides: 13. Germline CDR1 is SGHTA and CDR2 is FQGNSA. CDR3 coding DNA: TGTGCCAGCAGCTTCAGGGGGGGCGGCAGGGATTCTAACTATGGCTACACCTTC. Translated: CASSFRGGGRDSNYGYTF.

The V gene is TRBV19, the J gene TRBJ2-1; 12 bases match TRBD2. Germline lookup yields CDR1 LNHDA and CDR2 SQIVND (reference sequence). CDR3 size: 15 residues. The junction had 9 bases not matched to a gene; V was cut back by 11 bases and J by 4 bases. The CDR3 region is CASKGTSGGYNEQFF. As DNA, the CDR3 is TGTGCCTCAAAGGGAACTAGCGGGGGGTACAATGAGCAGTTCTTC. Drawing the rest from reference TRBV19 and TRBJ2-1, the complete variable domain is DGGITQSPKYLFRKEGQNVTLSCEQNLNHDAMYWYRQDPGQGLRLIYYSQIVNDFQKGDIAEGYSVSREKKESFPLTVTSAQKNPTAFYLCASKGTSGGYNEQFFGPGTRLTVL.